The entry below describes one TCR beta chain. The sample belongs to a study of blood T cell repertoires in COVID-19. At the level of the study: Italy, Spain and the United States were the sources of the convalescent and acute COVID-19 samples.

Per the original data handling: It was from reference gene primer amplification that nucleated cell counts were estimated. Using immunoSEQ multiplex PCR, the repertoire was profiled, and TCRdb retains in-frame clones only, with some absent. V and J calls and clone size are those listed in that table; D and trimming were worked out from the DNA. The sample includes a few hundred thousand clones, roughly 90% of them seen just once. Input material: peripheral blood. The sequence was collected from a man aged 35-49 years with acute or convalescent COVID-19.

CDR3 sequence: CASSKEGVRSAFF. In DNA form, the CDR3 reads TGTGCCAGCAGTAAAGAGGGCGTGAGGTCAGCTTTCTTT. The rearrangement uses TRBV6-2 or TRBV6-3 and TRBJ1-1; D gene uncertain. CDR3 size: 13 residues. Germline CDR1 is MNHEY and CDR2 is SVGEGT. Trimming took 5 bases from V and 10 from J, leaving 17 bases between them.